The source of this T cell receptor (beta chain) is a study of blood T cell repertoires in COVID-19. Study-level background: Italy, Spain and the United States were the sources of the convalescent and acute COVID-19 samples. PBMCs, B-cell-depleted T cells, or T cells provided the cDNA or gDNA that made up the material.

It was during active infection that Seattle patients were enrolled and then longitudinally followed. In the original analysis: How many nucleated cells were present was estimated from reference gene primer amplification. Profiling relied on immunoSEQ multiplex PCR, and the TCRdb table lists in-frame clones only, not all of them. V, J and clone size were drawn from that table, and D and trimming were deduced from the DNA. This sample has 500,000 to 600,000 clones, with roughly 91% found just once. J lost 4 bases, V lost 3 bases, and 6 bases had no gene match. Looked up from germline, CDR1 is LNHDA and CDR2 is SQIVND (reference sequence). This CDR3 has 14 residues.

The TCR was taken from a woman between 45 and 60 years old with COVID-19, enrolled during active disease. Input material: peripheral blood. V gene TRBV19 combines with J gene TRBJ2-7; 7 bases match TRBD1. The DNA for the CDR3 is TGTGCCAGTAGTATCCGGGACAGCTTTTACGAGCAGTACTTC. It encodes CASSIRDSFYEQYF.